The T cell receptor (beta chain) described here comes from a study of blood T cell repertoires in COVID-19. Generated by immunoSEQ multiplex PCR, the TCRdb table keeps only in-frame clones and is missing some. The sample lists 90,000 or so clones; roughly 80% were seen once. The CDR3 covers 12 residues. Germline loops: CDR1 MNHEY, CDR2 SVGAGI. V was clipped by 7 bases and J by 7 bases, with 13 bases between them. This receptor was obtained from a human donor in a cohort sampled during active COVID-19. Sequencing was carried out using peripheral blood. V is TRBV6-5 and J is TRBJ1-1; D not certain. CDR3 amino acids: CASNQEVLEAFF. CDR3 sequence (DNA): TGTGCCAGCAATCAGGAGGTACTTGAAGCTTTCTTT.